This TCR beta chain was sequenced for a study of OX40 agonist ivuxolimab in advanced cancers. Concerning this clone: Its antigen is as yet unknown.

V gave up 1 base and J gave up 1 base, with 11 bases separating them. Per the germline V gene, CDR1 is GTSNPN and CDR2 is SVGIG (reference sequence). The CDR3 runs to 14 residues. Assay used: immunoSEQ multiplex PCR; TCRdb lists only in-frame clones, some missing. Of about 84,000 clones in the sample, nearly 95% were seen once. Blood draws occurred at baseline, cycle 4 day 1, and cycle 7 day 1. Notes on the study in general: Expanded peripheral T cell antigen specificity was not determined.

This chain joins TRBV30 and TRBJ2-7, with a tentative D call TRBD1 (5 bases). This clonotype originated in an adult with an advanced solid tumor such as melanoma, head and neck, liver or kidney cancer. This specimen was CD4+ or CD8+ T cells sorted from blood, taken in a trial of the OX40 agonist ivuxolimab. Here the CDR3 DNA reads TGTGCCTGGAGTGCCACGGACATATCCTACGAGCAGTACTTC. It yields the protein CAWSATDISYEQYF.